The rows below give T cell receptor beta chains drawn from one sample of a study of T cells in Graves' hyperthyroidism and ophthalmopathy. Each CDR3 protein gets one entry after TCRdb re-called the multiplex PCR reads with MiXCR. Of about 530,000 distinct CDR3 sequences in the sample, roughly 18% were seen once. The sequenced sample consisted of blood. Every receptor here comes from a woman younger than 30 with Graves' ophthalmopathy. Both conserved end residues are part of each CDR3. Fields, in order: D gene, J gene, V gene, clone size, CDR3 protein, CDR3 DNA. D genes are given only for firm matches. A row's size may be missing; if present it is once, few, many or a size class.

d_call: TRBD2
j_call: TRBJ2-4
v_call: TRBV7-3
clone_size: few
cdr3_aa: CASSNGLENIQYF
cdr3_nt: TGTGCCAGCAGCAACGGACTAGAAAACATTCAGTACTTC

d_call: -
j_call: TRBJ1-1
v_call: TRBV13
clone_size: few
cdr3_aa: CASSLEGWSAFF
cdr3_nt: TGTGCCAGCAGCTTAGAGGGGTGGTCGGCTTTCTTT

d_call: -
j_call: TRBJ1-1
v_call: TRBV7-2
clone_size: many
cdr3_aa: CASSSRMSEAFF
cdr3_nt: TGTGCCAGCAGCTCCCGTATGTCTGAAGCTTTCTTT

d_call: -
j_call: TRBJ2-1
v_call: TRBV9
clone_size: few
cdr3_aa: CASSVGGQGGSYNEQFF
cdr3_nt: TGTGCCAGCAGCGTAGGGGGTCAAGGGGGATCGTACAATGAGCAGTTCTTC

d_call: -
j_call: TRBJ1-1
v_call: TRBV11-3
clone_size: many
cdr3_aa: CASSATTNTEAFF
cdr3_nt: TGTGCCAGCAGCGCGACAACGAACACTGAAGCTTTCTTT

d_call: -
j_call: TRBJ1-4
v_call: TRBV9
clone_size: -
cdr3_aa: CASSVEGSGEKLFF
cdr3_nt: TGTGCCAGCAGCGTCGAAGGGAGCGGGGAAAAACTGTTTTTT

d_call: TRBD2
j_call: TRBJ2-3
v_call: TRBV7-2
clone_size: many
cdr3_aa: CASSPYAGGPGDTQYF
cdr3_nt: TGTGCCAGCAGCCCCTACGCGGGAGGGCCCGGAGATACGCAGTATTTT

d_call: TRBD1
j_call: TRBJ1-1
v_call: TRBV9
clone_size: many
cdr3_aa: CASSVWDRVNTEAFF
cdr3_nt: TGTGCCAGCAGCGTATGGGACAGGGTGAACACTGAAGCTTTCTTT

d_call: -
j_call: TRBJ1-5
v_call: TRBV7-2
clone_size: few
cdr3_aa: CASSLKSRVGQPQHF
cdr3_nt: TGTGCCAGCAGCCTCAAAAGCAGGGTTGGTCAGCCCCAGCATTTT

d_call: -
j_call: TRBJ1-5
v_call: TRBV6-1
clone_size: many
cdr3_aa: CASSDLAGQPQHF
cdr3_nt: TGTGCCAGCAGTGACCTGGCTGGACAGCCCCAGCATTTT

d_call: -
j_call: TRBJ1-1
v_call: TRBV7-2
clone_size: -
cdr3_aa: CASSLVSGSGTEAFF
cdr3_nt: TGTGCCAGCAGCTTAGTCTCGGGTTCAGGGACTGAAGCTTTCTTT

d_call: TRBD2
j_call: TRBJ2-2
v_call: TRBV11-1
clone_size: many
cdr3_aa: CASSLFFGRERTGELFF
cdr3_nt: TGTGCCAGCAGCTTATTCTTCGGGCGGGAGAGGACCGGGGAGCTGTTTTTT

d_call: -
j_call: TRBJ2-1
v_call: TRBV11-2
clone_size: many
cdr3_aa: CASSLERGPSQFF
cdr3_nt: TGTGCCAGCAGCTTAGAACGGGGGCCTTCGCAGTTCTTC

d_call: -
j_call: TRBJ1-5
v_call: TRBV19
clone_size: few
cdr3_aa: CASSLPAGRTQPQHF
cdr3_nt: TGTGCCAGTAGTCTTCCGGCAGGAAGAACTCAGCCCCAGCATTTT

d_call: -
j_call: TRBJ2-1
v_call: TRBV15
clone_size: once
cdr3_aa: CATSRDIGYEQFF
cdr3_nt: TGTGCCACCAGCAGAGATATTGGTTATGAGCAGTTCTTC

d_call: -
j_call: TRBJ2-6
v_call: TRBV28
clone_size: -
cdr3_aa: CASSPNPNSGANVLTF
cdr3_nt: TGTGCCAGCAGTCCCAACCCTAACTCTGGGGCCAACGTCCTGACTTTC

d_call: -
j_call: TRBJ1-1
v_call: TRBV25-1
clone_size: -
cdr3_aa: CASSEDARSTEAFF
cdr3_nt: TGTGCCAGCAGTGAAGACGCTAGATCCACTGAAGCTTTCTTT

d_call: -
j_call: TRBJ1-6
v_call: TRBV28
clone_size: many
cdr3_aa: CASSFRQDSYNSPLHF
cdr3_nt: TGTGCCAGCAGTTTTAGGCAAGACTCCTATAATTCACCCCTCCACTTT

d_call: -
j_call: TRBJ1-1
v_call: TRBV5-4
clone_size: -
cdr3_aa: CASSWGLLNPEAFF
cdr3_nt: TGTGCCAGCAGCTGGGGACTCCTGAACCCTGAAGCTTTCTTT

d_call: -
j_call: TRBJ1-5
v_call: TRBV5-6
clone_size: -
cdr3_aa: CASSRLGYNQPQHF
cdr3_nt: TGTGCCAGCAGCCGACTGGGGTACAACCAGCCCCAGCATTTT

d_call: TRBD1
j_call: TRBJ2-5
v_call: TRBV30
clone_size: many
cdr3_aa: CAWRPGTDQETQYF
cdr3_nt: TGTGCCTGGAGACCCGGGACAGACCAAGAGACCCAGTACTTC

d_call: -
j_call: TRBJ1-3
v_call: TRBV5-1
clone_size: -
cdr3_aa: CASSRDGDSGNTIYF
cdr3_nt: TGCGCCAGCAGCCGGGACGGAGACTCTGGAAACACCATATATTTT

d_call: TRBD1
j_call: TRBJ1-1
v_call: TRBV12-3/TRBV12-4
clone_size: -
cdr3_aa: CASIHRTGDTEAFF
cdr3_nt: TGTGCCAGCATCCACAGGACAGGGGACACTGAAGCTTTCTTT

d_call: TRBD1
j_call: TRBJ1-5
v_call: TRBV19
clone_size: -
cdr3_aa: CASSRRQGPQPQHF
cdr3_nt: TGTGCCAGTAGCCGTCGACAGGGCCCTCAGCCCCAGCATTTT

d_call: TRBD2
j_call: TRBJ2-7
v_call: TRBV7-4
clone_size: -
cdr3_aa: CASSYRTSGRAGSYEQYF
cdr3_nt: TGTGCCAGCAGCTACCGGACTAGCGGGAGGGCCGGGTCCTACGAGCAGTACTTC

d_call: TRBD2
j_call: TRBJ2-1
v_call: TRBV6-1
clone_size: -
cdr3_aa: CASAGGAYNEQFF
cdr3_nt: TGTGCCAGCGCTGGGGGGGCCTACAATGAGCAGTTCTTC

d_call: TRBD1
j_call: TRBJ1-1
v_call: TRBV10-3
clone_size: many
cdr3_aa: CAISAAGTVNTEAFF
cdr3_nt: TGTGCCATCAGTGCAGCCGGGACAGTGAACACTGAAGCTTTCTTT

d_call: TRBD2
j_call: TRBJ2-7
v_call: TRBV13
clone_size: -
cdr3_aa: CASSSRDYGPYEQYF
cdr3_nt: TGTGCCAGCAGTTCCCGGGACTACGGCCCCTACGAGCAGTACTTC

d_call: -
j_call: TRBJ1-2
v_call: TRBV5-1
clone_size: many
cdr3_aa: CASSFEGANYGYTF
cdr3_nt: TGCGCCAGCAGCTTTGAAGGGGCGAACTATGGCTACACCTTC

d_call: -
j_call: TRBJ1-1
v_call: TRBV5-1
clone_size: -
cdr3_aa: CASSLEPVDTEAFF
cdr3_nt: TGCGCCAGCAGCTTGGAACCGGTAGACACTGAAGCTTTCTTT

d_call: -
j_call: TRBJ2-1
v_call: TRBV14
clone_size: once
cdr3_aa: CASQIARGNNEQFF
cdr3_nt: TGTGCCAGCCAAATAGCGAGAGGTAACAATGAGCAGTTCTTC

d_call: -
j_call: TRBJ1-3
v_call: TRBV28
clone_size: -
cdr3_aa: CASISDRRISGNTIYF
cdr3_nt: TGTGCCAGCATTTCGGACCGGCGCATCTCTGGAAACACCATATATTTT

d_call: TRBD2
j_call: TRBJ2-1
v_call: TRBV20-1
clone_size: -
cdr3_aa: CSARTSGSIYEQFF
cdr3_nt: TGCAGTGCAAGGACTAGCGGGAGTATATATGAGCAGTTCTTC

d_call: TRBD1
j_call: TRBJ1-5
v_call: TRBV5-5
clone_size: -
cdr3_aa: CASSFRQGRAVGNQPQHF
cdr3_nt: TGTGCCAGCAGCTTCAGACAGGGAAGGGCTGTGGGCAATCAGCCCCAGCATTTT

d_call: -
j_call: TRBJ1-2
v_call: TRBV6-5
clone_size: -
cdr3_aa: CSSSYSDGLGYTF
cdr3_nt: TGTTCCAGCAGTTATTCGGACGGGCTTGGCTACACCTTC

d_call: -
j_call: TRBJ2-7
v_call: TRBV3-1
clone_size: many
cdr3_aa: CASSQVGLTYEQYF
cdr3_nt: TGTGCCAGCAGCCAAGTAGGCCTCACCTACGAGCAGTACTTC

d_call: -
j_call: TRBJ2-2
v_call: TRBV2
clone_size: -
cdr3_aa: CASSVGRGGTGEPFF
cdr3_nt: TGTGCCAGCAGTGTAGGCAGGGGGGGCACCGGGGAGCCGTTTTTT

d_call: -
j_call: TRBJ1-1
v_call: TRBV11-2
clone_size: few
cdr3_aa: CASSLTSPMNTEAFF
cdr3_nt: TGTGCCAGCAGCTTAACATCCCCGATGAACACTGAAGCTTTCTTT

d_call: TRBD2
j_call: TRBJ2-7
v_call: TRBV7-3
clone_size: few
cdr3_aa: CASSFAGTSVDEQYF
cdr3_nt: TGTGCCAGCAGCTTCGCCGGGACTAGCGTTGACGAGCAGTACTTC

d_call: TRBD2
j_call: TRBJ2-1
v_call: TRBV29-1
clone_size: -
cdr3_aa: CSVTRVGGVSNEQFF
cdr3_nt: TGCAGCGTTACCCGAGTCGGGGGGGTCTCCAATGAGCAGTTCTTC